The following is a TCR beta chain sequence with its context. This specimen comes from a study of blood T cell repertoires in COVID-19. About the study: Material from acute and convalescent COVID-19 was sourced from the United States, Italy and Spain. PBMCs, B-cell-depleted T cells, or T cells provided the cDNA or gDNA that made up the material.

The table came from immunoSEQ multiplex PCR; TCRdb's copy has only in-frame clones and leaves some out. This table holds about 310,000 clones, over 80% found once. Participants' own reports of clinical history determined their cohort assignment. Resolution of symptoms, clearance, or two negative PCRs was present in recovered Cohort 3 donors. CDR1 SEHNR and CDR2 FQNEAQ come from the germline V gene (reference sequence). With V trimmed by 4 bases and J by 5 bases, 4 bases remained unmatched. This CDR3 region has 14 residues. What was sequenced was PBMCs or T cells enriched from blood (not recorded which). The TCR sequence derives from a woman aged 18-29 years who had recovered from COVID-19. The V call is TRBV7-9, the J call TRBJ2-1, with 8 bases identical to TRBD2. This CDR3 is CASSSSGGHNEQFF. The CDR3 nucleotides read TGTGCCAGCAGCTCAAGCGGGGGACACAATGAGCAGTTCTTC.